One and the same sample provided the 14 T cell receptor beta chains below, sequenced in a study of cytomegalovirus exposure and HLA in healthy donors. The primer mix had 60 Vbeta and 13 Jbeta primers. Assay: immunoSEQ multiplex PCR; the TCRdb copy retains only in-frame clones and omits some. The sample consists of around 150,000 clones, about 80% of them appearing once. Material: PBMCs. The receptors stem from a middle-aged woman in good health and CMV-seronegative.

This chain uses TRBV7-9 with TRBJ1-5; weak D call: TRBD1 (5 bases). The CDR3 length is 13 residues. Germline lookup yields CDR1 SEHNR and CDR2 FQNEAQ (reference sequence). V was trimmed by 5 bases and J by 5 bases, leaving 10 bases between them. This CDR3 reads CASSAEGDQPQHF. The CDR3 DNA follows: TGTGCCAGCAGCGCGGAAGGGGATCAGCCCCAGCATTTT.

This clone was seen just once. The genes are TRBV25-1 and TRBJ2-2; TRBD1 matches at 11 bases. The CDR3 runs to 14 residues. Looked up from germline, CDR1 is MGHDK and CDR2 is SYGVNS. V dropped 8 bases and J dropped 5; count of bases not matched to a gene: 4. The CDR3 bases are TGTGCCAGCGGGGGACAGGGGGGGACCGGGGAGCTGTTTTTT. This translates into CASGGQGGTGELFF.

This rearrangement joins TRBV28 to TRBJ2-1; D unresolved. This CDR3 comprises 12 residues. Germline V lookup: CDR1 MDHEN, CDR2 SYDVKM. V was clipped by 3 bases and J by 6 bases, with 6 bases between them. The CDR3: CASSFSRNEQFF. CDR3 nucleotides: TGTGCCAGCAGTTTTTCCCGCAATGAGCAGTTCTTC.

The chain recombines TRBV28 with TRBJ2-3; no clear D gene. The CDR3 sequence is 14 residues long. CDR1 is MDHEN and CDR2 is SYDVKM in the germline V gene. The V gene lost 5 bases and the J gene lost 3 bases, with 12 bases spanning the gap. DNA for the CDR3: TGTGCCAGCAGTAAGAGAGGTGGAACAGATACGCAGTATTTT. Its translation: CASSKRGGTDTQYF.

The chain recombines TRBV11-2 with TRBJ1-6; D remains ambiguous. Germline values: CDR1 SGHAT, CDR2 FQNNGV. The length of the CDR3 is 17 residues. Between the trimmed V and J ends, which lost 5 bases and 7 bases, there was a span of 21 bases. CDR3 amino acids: CASSLTPSLPPNSPLHF. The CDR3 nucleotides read TGTGCCAGCAGCCTGACACCTTCTTTACCCCCCAATTCACCCCTCCACTTT. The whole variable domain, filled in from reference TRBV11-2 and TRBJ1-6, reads EAGVAQSPRYKIIEKRQSVAFWCNPISGHATLYWYQQILGQGPKLLIQFQNNGVVDDSQLPKDRFSAERLKGVDSTLKIQPAKLEDSAVYLCASSLTPSLPPNSPLHFGNGTRLTVT.

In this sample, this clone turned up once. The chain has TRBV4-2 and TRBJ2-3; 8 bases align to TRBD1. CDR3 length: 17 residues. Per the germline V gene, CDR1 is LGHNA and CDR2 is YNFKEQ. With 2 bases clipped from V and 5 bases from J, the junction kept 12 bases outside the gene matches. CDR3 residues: CASSQPTPGGLGDTQYF. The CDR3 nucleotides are TGTGCCAGCAGCCAACCGACCCCAGGGGGCTTAGGAGATACGCAGTATTTT.

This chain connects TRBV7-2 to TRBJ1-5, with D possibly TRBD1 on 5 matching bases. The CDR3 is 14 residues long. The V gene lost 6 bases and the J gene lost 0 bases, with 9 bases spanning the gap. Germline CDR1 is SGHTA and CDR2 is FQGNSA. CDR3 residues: CASRDTNSNQPQHF. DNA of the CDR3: TGTGCCAGCAGGGACACCAATAGCAATCAGCCCCAGCATTTT.

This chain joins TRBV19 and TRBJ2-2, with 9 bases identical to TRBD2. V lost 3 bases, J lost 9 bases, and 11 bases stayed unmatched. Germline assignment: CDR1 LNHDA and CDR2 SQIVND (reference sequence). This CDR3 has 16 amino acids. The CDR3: CASSIRSGGIYRELFF. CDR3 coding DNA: TGTGCCAGTAGTATTCGGAGCGGGGGGATCTACCGGGAGCTGTTTTTT.

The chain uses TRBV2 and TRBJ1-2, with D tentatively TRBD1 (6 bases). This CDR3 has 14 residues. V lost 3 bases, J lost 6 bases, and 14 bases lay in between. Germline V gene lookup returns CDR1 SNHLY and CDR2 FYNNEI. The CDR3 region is CASSEYRVSDGYTF. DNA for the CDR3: TGTGCCAGCAGTGAGTACAGGGTATCGGATGGCTACACCTTC.

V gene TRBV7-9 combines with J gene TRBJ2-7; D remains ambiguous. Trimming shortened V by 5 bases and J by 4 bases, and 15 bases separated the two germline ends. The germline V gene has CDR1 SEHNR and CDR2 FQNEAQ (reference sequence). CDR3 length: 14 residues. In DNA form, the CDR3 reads TGTGCCAGCAGCCCAATCGTAACAGAATACGAGCAGTACTTC. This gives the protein CASSPIVTEYEQYF. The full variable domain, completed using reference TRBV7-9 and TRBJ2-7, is DTGVSQNPRHKITKRGQNVTFRCDPISEHNRLYWYRQTLGQGPEFLTYFQNEAQLEKSRLLSDRFSAERPKGSFSTLEIQRTEQGDSAMYLCASSPIVTEYEQYFGPGTRLTVT.

The CDR3 loop reads CAWPSGQHYEQYF. For the CDR3, the DNA is TGTGCCTGGCCCTCGGGACAGCATTACGAGCAGTACTTC. The chain has TRBV30 and TRBJ2-7; 7 bases match TRBD1. The ends lost 5 bases at V and 4 bases at J; junction bases unmatched: 8. This CDR3 is built from 13 residues. The germline V gene has CDR1 GTSNPN and CDR2 SVGIG (reference sequence).

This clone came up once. This CDR3 is CASRSGTSGSYPTPQFF. The CDR3 nucleotides are TGTGCCAGCAGATCCGGGACTAGCGGGAGCTACCCCACACCACAGTTCTTC. This chain links TRBV28 with TRBJ2-1; the match to TRBD2 covers 14 bases. CDR1 is MDHEN and CDR2 is SYDVKM in the germline V gene. The CDR3 is made up of 17 amino acids. The junction had 17 bases not matched to a gene; V was cut back by 6 bases and J by 13 bases.

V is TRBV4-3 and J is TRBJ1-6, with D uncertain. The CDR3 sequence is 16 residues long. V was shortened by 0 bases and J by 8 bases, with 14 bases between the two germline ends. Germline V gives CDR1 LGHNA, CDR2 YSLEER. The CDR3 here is CASSQDGGGYDSPLHF. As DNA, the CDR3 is TGCGCCAGCAGCCAAGATGGTGGAGGGTATGATTCACCCCTCCACTTT.

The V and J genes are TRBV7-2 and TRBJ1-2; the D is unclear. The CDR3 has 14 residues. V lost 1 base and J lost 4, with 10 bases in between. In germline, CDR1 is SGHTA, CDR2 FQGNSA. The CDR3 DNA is TGTGCCAGCAGCTTAGTTGAGTCGGGCTATGGCTACACCTTC. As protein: CASSLVESGYGYTF. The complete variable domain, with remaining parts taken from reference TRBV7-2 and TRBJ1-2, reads GAGVSQSPSNKVTEKGKDVELRCDPISGHTALYWYRQSLGQGLEFLIYFQGNSAPDKSGLPSDRFSAERTGGSVSTLTIQRTQQEDSAVYLCASSLVESGYGYTFGSGTRLTVV.